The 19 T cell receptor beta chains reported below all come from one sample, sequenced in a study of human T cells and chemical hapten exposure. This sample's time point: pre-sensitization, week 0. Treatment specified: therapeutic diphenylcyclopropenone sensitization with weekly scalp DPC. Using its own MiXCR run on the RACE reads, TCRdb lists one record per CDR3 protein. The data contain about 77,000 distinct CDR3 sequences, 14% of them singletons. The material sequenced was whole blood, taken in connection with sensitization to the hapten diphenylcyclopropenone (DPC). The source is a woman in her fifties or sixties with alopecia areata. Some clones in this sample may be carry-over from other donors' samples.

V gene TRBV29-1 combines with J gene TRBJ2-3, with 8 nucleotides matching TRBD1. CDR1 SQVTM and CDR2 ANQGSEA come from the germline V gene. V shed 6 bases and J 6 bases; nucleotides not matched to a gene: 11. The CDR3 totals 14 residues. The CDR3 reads CSVLTDRDPDTQYF. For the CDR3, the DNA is TGCAGCGTCCTGACGGACAGGGACCCCGATACGCAGTATTTT.

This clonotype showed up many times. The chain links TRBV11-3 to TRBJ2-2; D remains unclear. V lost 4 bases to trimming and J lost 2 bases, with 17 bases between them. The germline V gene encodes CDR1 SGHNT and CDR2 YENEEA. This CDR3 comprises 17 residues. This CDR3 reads CASSSIFGYDNTGELFF. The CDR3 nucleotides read TGTGCCAGCAGCTCCATTTTCGGATACGATAACACCGGGGAGCTGTTTTTT.

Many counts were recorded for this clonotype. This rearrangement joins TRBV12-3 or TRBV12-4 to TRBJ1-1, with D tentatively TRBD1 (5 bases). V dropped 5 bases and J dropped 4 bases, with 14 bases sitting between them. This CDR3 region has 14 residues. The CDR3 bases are TGTGCCAGCAGTCCCGGGACGGGCGGCACTGAAGCTTTCTTT. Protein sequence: CASSPGTGGTEAFF.

CDR3 sequence (DNA): TGTGCCAGCAGTGAACACCAGCCGGGACAGCGCACAGATACGCAGTATTTT. Amino acid sequence: CASSEHQPGQRTDTQYF. The gene calls are TRBV6-1 and TRBJ2-3; TRBD1 matches 7 bases. The V segment lost 2 bases and the J segment 1 base; nucleotides outside the gene matches: 9. Germline CDR1 MNHNS, CDR2 SASEGT. The CDR3 contains 17 residues.

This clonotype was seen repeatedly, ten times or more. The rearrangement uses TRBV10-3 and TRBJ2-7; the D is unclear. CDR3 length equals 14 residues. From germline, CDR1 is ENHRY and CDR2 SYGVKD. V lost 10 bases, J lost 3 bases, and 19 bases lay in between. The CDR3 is CATKNSGTSYEQYF. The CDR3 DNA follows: TGTGCCACTAAGAACAGTGGAACAAGCTACGAGCAGTACTTC.

DNA for the CDR3: TGTGCCAGCAGCCTCCGGCCGGGACTAGCGGGATCCTACAATGAGCAGTTCTTC. The encoded protein is CASSLRPGLAGSYNEQFF. This chain joins TRBV11-2 and TRBJ2-1, with 13 bases identical to TRBD2. Trimming removed 5 bases from V and 1 base from J; junction bases left unmatched: 8. Germline lookup yields CDR1 SGHAT and CDR2 FQNNGV. The CDR3 is 18 residues long.

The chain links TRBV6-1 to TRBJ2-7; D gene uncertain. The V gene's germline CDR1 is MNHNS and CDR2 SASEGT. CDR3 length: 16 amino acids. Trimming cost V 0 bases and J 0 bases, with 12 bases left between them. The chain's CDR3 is CASSEASSVYSYEQYF. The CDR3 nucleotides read TGTGCCAGCAGTGAAGCCTCGTCGGTGTACTCCTACGAGCAGTACTTC.

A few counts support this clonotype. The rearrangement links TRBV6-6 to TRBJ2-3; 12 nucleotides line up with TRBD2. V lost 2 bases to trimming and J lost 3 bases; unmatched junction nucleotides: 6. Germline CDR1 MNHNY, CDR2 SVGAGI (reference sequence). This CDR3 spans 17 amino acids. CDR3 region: CASSYALAGGVTDTQYF. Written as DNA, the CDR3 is TGTGCCAGCAGTTACGCGCTAGCGGGAGGGGTAACAGATACGCAGTATTTT.

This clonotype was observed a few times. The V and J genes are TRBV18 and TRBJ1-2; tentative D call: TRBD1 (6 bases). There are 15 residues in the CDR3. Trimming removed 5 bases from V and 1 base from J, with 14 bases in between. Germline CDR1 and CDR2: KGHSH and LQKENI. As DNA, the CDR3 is TGTGCCAGCTCATCGGGAGGGGGGCGTAACTATGGCTACACCTTC. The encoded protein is CASSSGGGRNYGYTF.

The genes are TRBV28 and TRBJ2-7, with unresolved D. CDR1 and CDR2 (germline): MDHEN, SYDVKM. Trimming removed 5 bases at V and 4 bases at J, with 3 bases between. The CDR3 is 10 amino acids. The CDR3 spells CASSKYEQYF. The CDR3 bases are TGTGCCAGCAGTAAATACGAGCAGTACTTC.

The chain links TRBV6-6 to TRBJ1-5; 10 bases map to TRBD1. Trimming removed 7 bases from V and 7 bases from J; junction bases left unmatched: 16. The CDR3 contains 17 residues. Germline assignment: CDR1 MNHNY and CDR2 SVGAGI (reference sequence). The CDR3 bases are TGTGCCAGCACCGAACCGACCGGGACAGGGGTCAGGCAGCCCCAGCATTTT. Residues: CASTEPTGTGVRQPQHF.

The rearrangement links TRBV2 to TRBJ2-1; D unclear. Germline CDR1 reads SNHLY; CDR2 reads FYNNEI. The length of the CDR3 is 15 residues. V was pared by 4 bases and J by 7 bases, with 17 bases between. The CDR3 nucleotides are TGTGCCAGCAGTGGTAGGCTAGTTGACAAGAATGAGCAGTTCTTC. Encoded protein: CASSGRLVDKNEQFF.

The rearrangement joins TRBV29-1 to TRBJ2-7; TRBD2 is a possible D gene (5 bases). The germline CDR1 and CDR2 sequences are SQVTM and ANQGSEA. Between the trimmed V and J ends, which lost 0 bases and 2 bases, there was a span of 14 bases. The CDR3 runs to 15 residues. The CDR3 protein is CSVEELGTGTYEQYF. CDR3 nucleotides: TGCAGCGTTGAAGAATTAGGAACGGGAACCTACGAGCAGTACTTC.

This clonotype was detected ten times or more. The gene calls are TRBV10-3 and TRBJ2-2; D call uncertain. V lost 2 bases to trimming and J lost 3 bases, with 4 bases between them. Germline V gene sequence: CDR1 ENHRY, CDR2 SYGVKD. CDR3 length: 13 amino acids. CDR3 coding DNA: TGTGCCATCAGTGAGGAGTACACCGGGGAGCTGTTTTTT. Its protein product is CAISEEYTGELFF.

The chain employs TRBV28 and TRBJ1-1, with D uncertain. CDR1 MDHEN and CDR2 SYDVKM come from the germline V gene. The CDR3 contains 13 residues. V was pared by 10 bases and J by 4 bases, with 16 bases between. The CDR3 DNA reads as TGTGCCACCCTCCGATCCCCATTCACTGAAGCTTTCTTT. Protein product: CATLRSPFTEAFF.

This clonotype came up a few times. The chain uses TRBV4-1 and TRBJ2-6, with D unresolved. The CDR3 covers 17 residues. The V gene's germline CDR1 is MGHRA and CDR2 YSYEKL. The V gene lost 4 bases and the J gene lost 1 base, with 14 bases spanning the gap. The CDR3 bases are TGCGCCAGCAGCCCCTTATTCCTTAGGTCTGGGGCCAACGTCCTGACTTTC. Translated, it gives CASSPLFLRSGANVLTF.

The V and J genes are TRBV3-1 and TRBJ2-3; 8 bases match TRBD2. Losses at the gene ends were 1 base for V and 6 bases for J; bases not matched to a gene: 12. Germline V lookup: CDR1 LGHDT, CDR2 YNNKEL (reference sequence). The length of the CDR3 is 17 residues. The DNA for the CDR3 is TGTGCCAGCAGCCAAGCAGCGGGAGTGAGGGGGGCCGATACGCAGTATTTT. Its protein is CASSQAAGVRGADTQYF.

The DNA for the CDR3 is TGTGCCAGCAGCTTATTTCCGGGAGGCCCGACTAACACCGGGGAGCTGTTTTTT. Protein product: CASSLFPGGPTNTGELFF. The chain uses TRBV7-2 and TRBJ2-2; TRBD2 matches 7 bases. The CDR3 covers 18 residues. J gave up 2 bases and V 2 bases, and 11 bases lay outside the gene matches. Germline lookup yields CDR1 SGHTA and CDR2 FQGNSA.

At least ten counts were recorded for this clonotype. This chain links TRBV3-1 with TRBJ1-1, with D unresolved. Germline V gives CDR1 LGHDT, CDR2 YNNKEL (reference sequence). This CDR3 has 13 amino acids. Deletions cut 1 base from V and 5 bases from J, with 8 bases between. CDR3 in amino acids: CASSQGRWTEAFF. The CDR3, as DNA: TGTGCCAGCAGCCAAGGCAGATGGACTGAAGCTTTCTTT.